These 18 T cell receptor beta chains share one sample of origin, sequenced in a study of T-cell memory formation after mild COVID-19. TCRdb re-called the 5' RACE reads through MiXCR, storing one row per CDR3 protein. The table has more than 300,000 distinct CDR3 sequences, around a fifth seen once. The sample comprised PBMCs or a T cell subset sorted from them (not recorded which). Receptors originate from a young man who had mild COVID-19 (a few samples of this study predate the infection). Cell type and time point are not known.

This chain uses TRBV9 with TRBJ1-2, with D uncertain. Trimming removed 2 bases at V and 3 bases at J, with 11 bases between. Germline V gene data show CDR1 as SGDLS and CDR2 as YYNGEE. The CDR3 consists of 14 residues. CDR3 sequence: CASSVSPLDYGYTF. The CDR3 nucleotides are TGTGCCAGCAGCGTCTCTCCCTTGGACTATGGCTACACCTTC.

In its sample, this clonotype was seen a few times. The chain links TRBV29-1 to TRBJ2-1; D possibly corresponds to TRBD1 (5 bases). The germline V gene encodes CDR1 SQVTM and CDR2 ANQGSEA. There are 14 residues in the CDR3. V was pared by 1 base and J by 4 bases, with 11 bases between. DNA for the CDR3: TGCAGCGTTGAAGTACAGGCCGAATACAATGAGCAGTTCTTC. This translates into CSVEVQAEYNEQFF.

This sequence joins TRBV6-6 and TRBJ2-7, with 7 nucleotides matching TRBD1. Germline CDR1 is MNHNY and CDR2 is SVGAGI (reference sequence). J gave up 5 bases and V 6 bases, and 4 bases lay outside the gene matches. The CDR3 contains 12 residues. The CDR3 region has the DNA TGTGCCAGCAGCTCGACAGGGAACGAGCAGTACGTC. It translates to CASSSTGNEQYV.

This clonotype came up a few times. V is TRBV7-9 and J is TRBJ1-2; D possibly corresponds to TRBD1 (5 bases). This CDR3 region has 14 residues. Trimming removed 3 bases from V and 4 bases from J, with 12 bases in between. The V gene's germline CDR1 is SEHNR and CDR2 FQNEAQ (reference sequence). The DNA for the CDR3 is TGTGCCAGCAGCTTCTCCGGGACCTCCTATGGCTACACCTTC. Its translation is CASSFSGTSYGYTF.

This clonotype was counted only a few times. V usage is TRBV6-5 and J usage is TRBJ1-2; unclear D gene. V gave up 4 bases and J gave up 3 bases, with 9 bases separating them. Looked up from germline, CDR1 is MNHEY and CDR2 is SVGAGI. The CDR3 is 13 amino acids. DNA of the CDR3: TGTGCCAGCAGTTTACTCCAGGACTATGGCTACACCTTC. Its protein product is CASSLLQDYGYTF.

This clonotype was picked up many times. The CDR3 sequence is CSAREASGSSYNEQFF. Written as DNA, the CDR3 is TGCAGTGCTAGAGAGGCTAGCGGCAGCTCCTACAATGAGCAGTTCTTC. The chain joins TRBV20-1 to TRBJ2-1; 7 bases map to TRBD2. The CDR3 sequence is 16 residues long. The V segment lost 0 bases and the J segment 0 bases; nucleotides outside the gene matches: 5. Germline V gives CDR1 DFQATT, CDR2 SNEGSKA (reference sequence).

This clonotype was observed a handful of times. CDR3 sequence: CASSHGAGRLYEQYF. For the CDR3, the DNA is TGTGCCAGCAGCCACGGGGCAGGAAGGCTCTACGAGCAGTACTTC. The chain combines TRBV7-9 with TRBJ2-7; D might be TRBD1 or TRBD2, each matching 5 bases. The CDR3 sequence is 15 residues long. CDR1 and CDR2 (germline): SEHNR, FQNEAQ (reference sequence). Between the trimmed V and J ends, which lost 5 bases and 3 bases, there was a span of 17 bases.

The CDR3: CASSLTRVQYGYTF. CDR3 in DNA: TGTGCCAGCAGCCTAACCAGGGTTCAGTATGGCTACACCTTC. V and J are TRBV7-2 and TRBJ1-2, with D perhaps matching TRBD1 (5 bases). CDR3 length: 14 amino acids. V lost 5 bases to trimming and J lost 5 bases, with 15 bases between them. Germline V gene sequence: CDR1 SGHTA, CDR2 FQGNSA.

This clonotype showed up just a few times. The rearrangement links TRBV7-9 to TRBJ2-7; D tentatively reads TRBD1 or TRBD2 (5 bases each). V was cut by 4 bases and J by 2 bases, with 12 bases left in between. The germline gives CDR1 SEHNR, CDR2 FQNEAQ (reference sequence). This CDR3 is built from 14 residues. The CDR3: CASSSRDPAYEQYV. CDR3 nucleotides: TGTGCCAGCAGCTCCCGGGACCCAGCCTACGAGCAGTACGTC.

On this clonotype itself: This could be a read error, since a much larger clone is one nucleotide away. The gene calls are TRBV7-2 and TRBJ1-2; D unresolved. The CDR3 loop spans 14 amino acids. Germline V CDR1 and CDR2: SGHTA, FQGNSA. The CDR3 DNA reads as TGTTCCAGCAGCCCCGATGGATCTAACTATGGCTACACCTTC. It translates to CSSSPDGSNYGYTF.

A few counts support this clonotype. The V and J genes are TRBV5-1 and TRBJ2-5; 8 bases are shared with TRBD2. This CDR3 comprises 15 residues. Trimming removed 9 bases from V and 4 bases from J; junction bases left unmatched: 14. The germline V gene encodes CDR1 SGHRS and CDR2 YFSETQ. CDR3 sequence (DNA): TGCGCCACCCAGCCCAGCGGGGGACATCGAGAGACCCAGTACTTC. Its protein product is CATQPSGGHRETQYF.

The chain has TRBV7-2 and TRBJ2-7, with TRBD2 matching 7 bases. This CDR3 comprises 18 residues. The V and J ends lost 2 bases and 2 bases, in that order; junction bases with no gene match: 15. Germline CDR1 is SGHTA and CDR2 is FQGNSA. The CDR3 DNA is TGTGCCAGCAGCTTACGGGTGGTCGGGGGGACGCTAACCTACGAGCAGTACTTC. Translating it yields CASSLRVVGGTLTYEQYF. Based on the CDR3 plus reference TRBV7-2 and TRBJ2-7, the full variable domain is GAGVSQSPSNKVTEKGKDVELRCDPISGHTALYWYRQSLGQGLEFLIYFQGNSAPDKSGLPSDRFSAERTGGSVSTLTIQRTQQEDSAVYLCASSLRVVGGTLTYEQYFGPGTRLTVT.

The V call is TRBV6-5, the J call TRBJ2-1; 7 nucleotides align to TRBD2. Trimming cost V 7 bases and J 0 bases; bases outside gene matches: 9. The germline V gene has CDR1 MNHEY and CDR2 SVGAGI. The CDR3 contains 16 residues. The CDR3 reads CASTRLAGSSYNEQFF. The DNA for the CDR3 is TGTGCCAGCACCAGATTAGCGGGTAGCTCCTACAATGAGCAGTTCTTC.

The chain recombines TRBV6-5 with TRBJ2-5; TRBD2 aligns across 9 bases. The CDR3 extends over 14 amino acids. CDR1 is MNHEY, CDR2 SVGAGI, per germline. V trimming: 6 bases; J trimming: 9 bases; junction bases outside the gene matches: 11. CDR3 sequence (DNA): TGTGCCAGCAGACGGAACCCTAGCGGGGAGGCCCAGTACTTC. Protein sequence: CASRRNPSGEAQYF.

The V call is TRBV18, the J call TRBJ1-3; tentative D call: TRBD1 (5 bases). V was shortened by 6 bases and J by 8 bases, with 23 bases between the two germline ends. The CDR3 totals 16 residues. Per germline, CDR1 KGHSH and CDR2 LQKENI. CDR3 in DNA: TGTGCCAGCTCCCCCCGAACCGGGGCCGATCGGGACACCATATATTTT. Its translation: CASSPRTGADRDTIYF.

This clonotype was seen a few times. The rearrangement uses TRBV7-9 and TRBJ2-3; D perhaps matches TRBD1 (5 bases). This CDR3 is built from 14 residues. V lost 5 bases and J 2 bases, leaving 11 bases between the germline ends. Germline CDR1 SEHNR, CDR2 FQNEAQ (reference sequence). CDR3 residues: CASSPRQHTDTQYF. In DNA, the CDR3 is TGTGCCAGCAGCCCCCGACAGCACACAGATACGCAGTATTTT.

The sample holds a few counts of this clonotype. The rearrangement joins TRBV5-1 to TRBJ2-3, with D possibly TRBD1 on 6 matching bases. Trimming pared 4 bases from V and 6 bases from J, leaving 9 bases between. Looked up from germline, CDR1 is SGHRS and CDR2 is YFSETQ. The CDR3 is made up of 12 amino acids. CDR3 coding DNA: TGCGCCAGCAGCCGGACAGAGGATACGCAGTATTTT. As protein: CASSRTEDTQYF.

This clonotype was detected a few times. This chain connects TRBV29-1 to TRBJ2-7; tentatively, D is TRBD1 (5 bases). Trimming pared 6 bases from V and 7 bases from J, leaving 16 bases between. The CDR3 totals 12 residues. Germline CDR1 is SQVTM and CDR2 is ANQGSEA. As DNA, the CDR3 is TGCAGCGTCGCAACAGGTTCTAGGGAGCAGTACGTC. Translation gives CSVATGSREQYV.